The source of this TCR beta chain is a study of shared clonotypes between healthy human individuals. Overall study results and limits: The small donor group covered limited genetic and exposure diversity. Clonotype sharing across several donors was observed for approximately 5% of naive CD4 clonotypes.

With regard to this clone: The target antigen is unknown.

Only in-frame clones appear in the TCRdb table, and some are missing; sequencing was by immunoSEQ multiplex PCR. The sample contains approximately 530,000 clones, 90% to 97% of which appear only once. The germline gives CDR1 MNHNS, CDR2 SASEGT. CDR3 length: 15 amino acids. V trimming: 6 bases; J trimming: 5 bases; junction bases outside the gene matches: 5. The receptor comes from a woman between 25 and 40 years old in good health. Sequenced input: naive CD4+ T cells sorted from blood. Regarding subset: CD45RA+ positively selected. J is TRBJ2-2 and V is TRBV6-1; 11 nucleotides match TRBD2. The CDR3 region is CASRPGLAETGELFF. CDR3 in DNA: TGTGCCAGCAGGCCGGGACTAGCGGAAACCGGGGAGCTGTTTTTT.